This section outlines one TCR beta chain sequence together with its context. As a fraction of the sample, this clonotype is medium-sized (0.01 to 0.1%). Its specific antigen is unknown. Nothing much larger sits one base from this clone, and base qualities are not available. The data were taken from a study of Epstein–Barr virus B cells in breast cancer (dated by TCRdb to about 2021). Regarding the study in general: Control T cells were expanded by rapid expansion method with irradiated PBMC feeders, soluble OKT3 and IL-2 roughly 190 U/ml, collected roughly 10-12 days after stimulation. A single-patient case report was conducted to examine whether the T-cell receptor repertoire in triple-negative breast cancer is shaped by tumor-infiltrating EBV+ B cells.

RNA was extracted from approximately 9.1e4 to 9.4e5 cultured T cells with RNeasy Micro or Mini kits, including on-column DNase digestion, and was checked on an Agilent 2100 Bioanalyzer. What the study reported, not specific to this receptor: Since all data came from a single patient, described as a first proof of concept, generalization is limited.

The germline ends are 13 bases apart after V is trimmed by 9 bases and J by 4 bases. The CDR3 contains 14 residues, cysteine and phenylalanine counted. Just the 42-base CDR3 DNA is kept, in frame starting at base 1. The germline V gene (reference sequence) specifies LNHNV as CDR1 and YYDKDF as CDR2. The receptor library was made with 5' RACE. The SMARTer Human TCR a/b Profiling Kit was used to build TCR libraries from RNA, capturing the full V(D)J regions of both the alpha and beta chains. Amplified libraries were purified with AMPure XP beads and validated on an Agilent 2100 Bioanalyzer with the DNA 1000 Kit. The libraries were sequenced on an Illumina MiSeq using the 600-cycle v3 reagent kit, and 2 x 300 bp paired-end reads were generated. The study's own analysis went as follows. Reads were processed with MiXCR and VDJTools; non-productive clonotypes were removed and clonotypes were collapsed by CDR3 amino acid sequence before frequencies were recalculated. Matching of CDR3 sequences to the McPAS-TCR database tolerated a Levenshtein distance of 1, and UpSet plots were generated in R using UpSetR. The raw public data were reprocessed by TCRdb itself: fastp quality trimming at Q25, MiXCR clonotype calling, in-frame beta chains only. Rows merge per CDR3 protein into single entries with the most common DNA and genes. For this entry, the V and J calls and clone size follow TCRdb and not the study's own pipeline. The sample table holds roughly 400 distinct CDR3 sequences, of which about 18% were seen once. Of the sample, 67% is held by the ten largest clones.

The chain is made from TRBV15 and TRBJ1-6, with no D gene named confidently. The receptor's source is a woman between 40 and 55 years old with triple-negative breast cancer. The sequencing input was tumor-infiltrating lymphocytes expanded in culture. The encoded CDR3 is CATKNNVYNSPLHF. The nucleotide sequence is TGTGCCACGAAGAACAACGTATATAATTCACCCCTCCACTTT.